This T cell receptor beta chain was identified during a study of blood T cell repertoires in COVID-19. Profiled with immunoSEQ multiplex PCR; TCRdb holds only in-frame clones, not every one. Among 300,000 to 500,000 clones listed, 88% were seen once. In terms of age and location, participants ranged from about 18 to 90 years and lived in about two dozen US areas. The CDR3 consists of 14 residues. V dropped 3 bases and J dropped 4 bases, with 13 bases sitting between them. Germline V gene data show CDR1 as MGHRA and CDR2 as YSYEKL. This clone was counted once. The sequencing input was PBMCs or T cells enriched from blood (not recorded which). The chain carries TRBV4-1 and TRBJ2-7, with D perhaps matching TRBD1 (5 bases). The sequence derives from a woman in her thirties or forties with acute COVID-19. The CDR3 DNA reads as TGCGCCAGCAGCCACGGCCAGGGTAGTTACGAGCAGTACTTC. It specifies CASSHGQGSYEQYF.